This T cell receptor (beta chain) was recorded in a study of blood T cell repertoires in COVID-19. The CDR3 extends over 16 amino acids. The ends lost 1 base at V and 4 bases at J; junction bases unmatched: 9. Germline-derived CDR1 and CDR2 are SEHNR and FQNEAQ (reference sequence). Assay used: immunoSEQ multiplex PCR; TCRdb lists only in-frame clones, some missing. The table has 60,000 to 70,000 clones, 65% to 75% seen once; the top ten hold 28%. The chain recombines TRBV7-9 with TRBJ2-7, with 8 bases aligning to TRBD2. Input material: peripheral blood. The TCR was taken from a woman of 80 years or more with acute or convalescent COVID-19. CDR3 coding DNA: TGTGCCAGCAGCTTAGTTGGGAGCGGGAGTTTGTACGAGCAGTACTTC. Its protein is CASSLVGSGSLYEQYF.